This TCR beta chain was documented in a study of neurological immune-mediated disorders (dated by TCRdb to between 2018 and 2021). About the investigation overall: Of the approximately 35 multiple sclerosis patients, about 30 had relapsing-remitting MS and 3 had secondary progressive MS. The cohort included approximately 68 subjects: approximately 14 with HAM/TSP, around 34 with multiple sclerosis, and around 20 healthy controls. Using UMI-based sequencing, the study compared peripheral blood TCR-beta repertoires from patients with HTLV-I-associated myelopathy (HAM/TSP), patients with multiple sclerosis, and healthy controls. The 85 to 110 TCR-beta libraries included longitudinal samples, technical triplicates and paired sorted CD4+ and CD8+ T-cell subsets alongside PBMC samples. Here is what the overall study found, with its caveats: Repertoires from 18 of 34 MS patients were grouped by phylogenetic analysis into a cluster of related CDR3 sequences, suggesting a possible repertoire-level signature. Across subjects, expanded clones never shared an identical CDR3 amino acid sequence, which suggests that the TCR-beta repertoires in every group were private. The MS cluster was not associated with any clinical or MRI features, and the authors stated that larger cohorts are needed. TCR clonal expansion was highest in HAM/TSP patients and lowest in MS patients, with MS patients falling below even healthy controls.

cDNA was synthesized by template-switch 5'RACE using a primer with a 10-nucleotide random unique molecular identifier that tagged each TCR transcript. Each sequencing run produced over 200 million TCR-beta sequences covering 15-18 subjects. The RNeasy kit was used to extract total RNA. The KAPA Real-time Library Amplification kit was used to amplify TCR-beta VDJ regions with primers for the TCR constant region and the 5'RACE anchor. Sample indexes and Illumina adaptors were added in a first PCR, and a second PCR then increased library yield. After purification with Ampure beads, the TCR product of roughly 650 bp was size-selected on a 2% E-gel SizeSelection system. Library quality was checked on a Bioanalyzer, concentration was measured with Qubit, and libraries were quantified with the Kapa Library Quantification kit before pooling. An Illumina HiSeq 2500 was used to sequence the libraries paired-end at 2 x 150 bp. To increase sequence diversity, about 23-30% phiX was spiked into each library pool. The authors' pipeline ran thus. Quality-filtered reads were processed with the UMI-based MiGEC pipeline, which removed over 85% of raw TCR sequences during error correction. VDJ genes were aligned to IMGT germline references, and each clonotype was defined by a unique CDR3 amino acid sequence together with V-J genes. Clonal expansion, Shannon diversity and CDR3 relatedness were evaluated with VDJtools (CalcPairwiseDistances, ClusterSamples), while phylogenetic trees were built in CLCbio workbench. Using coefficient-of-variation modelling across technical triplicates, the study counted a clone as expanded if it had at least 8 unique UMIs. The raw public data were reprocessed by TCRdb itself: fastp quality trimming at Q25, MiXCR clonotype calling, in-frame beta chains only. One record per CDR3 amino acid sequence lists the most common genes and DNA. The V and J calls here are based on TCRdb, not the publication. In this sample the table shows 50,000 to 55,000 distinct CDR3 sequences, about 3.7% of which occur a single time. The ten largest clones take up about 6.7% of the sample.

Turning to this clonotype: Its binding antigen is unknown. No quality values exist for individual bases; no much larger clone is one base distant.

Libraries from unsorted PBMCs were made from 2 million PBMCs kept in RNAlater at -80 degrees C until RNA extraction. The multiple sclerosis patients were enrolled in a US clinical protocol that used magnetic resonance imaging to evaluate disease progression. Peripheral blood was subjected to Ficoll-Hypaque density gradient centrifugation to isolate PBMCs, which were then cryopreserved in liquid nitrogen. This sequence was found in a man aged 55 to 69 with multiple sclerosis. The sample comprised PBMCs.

The CDR3: CASSLRGYYNEQFF. The bases are TGTGCCAGCAGTTTACGTGGCTACTACAATGAGCAGTTCTTC. Recombination linked TRBV27 to TRBJ2-1, with the D gene call left open. V is reduced by 2 bases and J by 3 bases, leaving a spacing of 8 bases between them. There are 14 amino acids in the CDR3, from cysteine to phenylalanine inclusive. Just the 42-base CDR3 DNA is kept, in frame starting at base 1. Based on the germline V gene (reference sequence), the CDR1 and CDR2 sequences are MNHEY and SMNVEV.